These 10 T cell receptor beta chains were sequenced from one sample in a study of blood T cell repertoires in COVID-19. Sequencing used immunoSEQ multiplex PCR; TCRdb keeps in-frame clones, though not all of them. The sample lists 90,000 to 120,000 clones, about 90% occurring once. What was sequenced was peripheral blood. The receptors shown here come from a woman in her twenties or thirties with acute or convalescent COVID-19.

The V gene is TRBV27, the J gene TRBJ1-6, with D possibly being TRBD1 (6 bases). CDR3 length: 16 residues. Trimming cost V 2 bases and J 4 bases, with 12 bases left between them. Looked up from germline, CDR1 is MNHEY and CDR2 is SMNVEV (reference sequence). The CDR3 DNA sequence: TGTGCCAGCAGTTTAGAGGGGACACATTATAATTCACCCCTCCACTTT. Amino acids: CASSLEGTHYNSPLHF.

This chain joins TRBV30 and TRBJ2-2; D not resolved. Per germline, CDR1 GTSNPN and CDR2 SVGIG (reference sequence). V was shortened by 7 bases and J by 1 base, with 10 bases between the two germline ends. This CDR3 region has 13 residues. The CDR3 sequence: CALADWNTGELFF. For the CDR3, the DNA is TGTGCCTTAGCTGACTGGAACACCGGGGAGCTGTTTTTT.

The V and J genes are TRBV7-9 and TRBJ2-6, with a possible D match to TRBD2 (5 bases). Germline V gene sequence: CDR1 SEHNR, CDR2 FQNEAQ (reference sequence). V dropped 8 bases and J dropped 0 bases, with 14 bases sitting between them. The CDR3 has 16 amino acids. CDR3 residues: CASSGWRFSGANVLTF. CDR3 DNA: TGTGCCAGCTCCGGGTGGAGGTTCTCTGGGGCCAACGTCCTGACTTTC.

In the case of this clone: One end of the junction fails to match germline, which may point to a read error. This sequence joins TRBV7-7 and TRBJ2-5, with 8 bases that match TRBD1. The CDR3 is 21 residues long. CDR1 and CDR2 from the germline V gene are SSHAT and FNYEAQ (reference sequence). The CDR3 protein is CASSLRPGRQGPSGAKETQYF. As DNA, the CDR3 is TGTGCTAGCAGCTTGCGTCCGGGCCGACAGGGGCCCTCGGGGGCCAAAGAGACCCAGTACTTC.

V usage is TRBV28 and J usage is TRBJ2-3, with D uncertain. Germline CDR1 is MDHEN and CDR2 is SYDVKM. This CDR3 has 12 amino acids. The V and J ends lost 5 bases and 7 bases respectively, with 10 bases between them. The CDR3 bases are TGTGCCAGCAGTCTGACAAGGAATACGCAGTATTTT. It codes for CASSLTRNTQYF. Supplemented by reference TRBV28 and TRBJ2-3, the full variable domain reads DVKVTQSSRYLVKRTGEKVFLECVQDMDHENMFWYRQDPGLGLRLIYFSYDVKMKEKGDIPEGYSVSREKKERFSLILESASTNQTSMYLCASSLTRNTQYFGPGTRLTVL.

This chain uses TRBV27 with TRBJ1-2; TRBD1 matches at 7 bases. This CDR3 region has 13 residues. Germline V gives CDR1 MNHEY, CDR2 SMNVEV (reference sequence). V lost 8 bases to trimming and J lost 6 bases; unmatched junction nucleotides: 9. CDR3 sequence reads: CASGITGADGYTF. The CDR3 coding sequence is TGTGCCAGCGGCATTACAGGGGCTGATGGCTACACCTTC.

The CDR3 is CSVGVGREDTEAFF. The CDR3 DNA reads as TGCAGCGTGGGTGTTGGTAGGGAGGACACTGAAGCTTTCTTT. V is TRBV29-1 and J is TRBJ1-1; D is undetermined. Germline loops: CDR1 SQVTM, CDR2 ANQGSEA. This CDR3 spans 14 amino acids. Trimming cost V 6 bases and J 3 bases, with 17 bases left between them.

This chain uses TRBV10-1 with TRBJ1-5; D might be TRBD1 (6 bases). V lost 4 bases, J lost 0 bases, and 16 bases lay in between. The CDR3 is 17 amino acids. Germline lookup yields CDR1 WNHNN and CDR2 SYGVQD (reference sequence). The CDR3 DNA reads TGCGCCAGCAGTGGGACCTTACAGGGATATAGCAATCAGCCCCAGCATTTT. This encodes CASSGTLQGYSNQPQHF.

The gene calls are TRBV28 and TRBJ1-2, with D perhaps matching TRBD1 (5 bases). The CDR3 is 14 amino acids. Germline CDR1 MDHEN, CDR2 SYDVKM. Between the trimmed V and J ends, which lost 6 bases and 4 bases, there was a span of 15 bases. The CDR3 region is CASRTDLGIYGYTF. For the CDR3, the DNA is TGTGCCAGCAGGACAGACCTCGGAATCTATGGCTACACCTTC.

The CDR3 here is CASSRQTGDSGNTIYF. In DNA, the CDR3 is TGTGCCAGCAGCCGGCAGACAGGAGACTCTGGAAACACCATATATTTT. The V gene is TRBV4-2, the J gene TRBJ1-3; the D gene is possibly TRBD1 (6 bases). Germline V gene lookup returns CDR1 LGHNA and CDR2 YNFKEQ. The CDR3 contains 16 residues. V lost 4 bases and J 0 bases, leaving 13 bases between the germline ends.